This TCR beta chain was sequenced in a study of blood T cell repertoires in COVID-19. Study context: Acute and convalescent COVID-19 samples came from the United States, Italy and Spain. The cDNA or gDNA used as material had been derived from T cells, B-cell-depleted T cells, or PBMCs.

The authors' processing: How many nucleated cells were present was estimated from reference gene primer amplification. Measured with immunoSEQ multiplex PCR; TCRdb has only the in-frame clones, and not every one. That table is the source of V, J and clone size, and D and trimming were worked out from the DNA. The sample lists 390,000 or so clones, roughly 88% occurring once. The CDR3 is 12 residues long. Trimming stripped 4 bases from V and 10 bases from J, with 11 bases between. The germline gives CDR1 MGHDK, CDR2 SYGVNS. Material for sequencing was peripheral blood. The TCR was taken from a woman in her 30s with active or convalescent COVID-19. The chain employs TRBV25-1 and TRBJ2-1; D is perhaps TRBD2 (6 bases). The CDR3 DNA reads as TGTGCCAGCAGTGCCGCGGGGAGCGAGCAGTTCTTC. It yields the protein CASSAAGSEQFF.